This is a list of T cell receptor beta chains from one sample in a study of control samples from healthy donors and cancer patients. Sequencing was performed with immunoSEQ multiplex PCR; in TCRdb, only in-frame clones are kept and a portion is missing. The sample carries tens of thousands of clones, roughly 90% recorded once. Sequencing input: blood. The receptors shown here come from a woman between 70 and 85 years old in good health. The CDR3 runs from the conserved cysteine through the conserved F or W. Fields, in order: V gene, J gene, D gene, clone size, CDR3 DNA, CDR3 protein. D genes are given only for firm matches. The listing skips clone size in some rows; elsewhere it reads once, few, many or a size class.

V gene: TRBV5-1; J gene: TRBJ2-7; D gene: TRBD1; clone size: .; CDR3 DNA: TGCGCCAGCAGCTTGGCGGGCCGGGACAGGCGAACCTACGAGCAGTACTTC; CDR3 protein: CASSLAGRDRRTYEQYF
V gene: TRBV7-2; J gene: TRBJ1-2; D gene: TRBD1; clone size: once; CDR3 DNA: TGTGCCAGCAGCTTAGCGGGACAGAACTATGGCTACACCTTC; CDR3 protein: CASSLAGQNYGYTF
V gene: TRBV28; J gene: TRBJ2-2; D gene: .; clone size: .; CDR3 DNA: TGTGCCAGCACCTCGATTGTCACCGGGGAGCTGTTTTTT; CDR3 protein: CASTSIVTGELFF
V gene: TRBV10-1; J gene: TRBJ1-4; D gene: .; clone size: once; CDR3 DNA: TGCGCCAGCAGTCCTCTTCCCACCGGAAAACTGTTTTTT; CDR3 protein: CASSPLPTGKLFF
V gene: TRBV5-1; J gene: TRBJ2-5; D gene: TRBD1; clone size: .; CDR3 DNA: TGCGCCAGCAGCTTACAGGGGGCGAGGGAGACCCAGTACTTC; CDR3 protein: CASSLQGARETQYF
V gene: TRBV6-2/TRBV6-3; J gene: TRBJ2-1; D gene: .; clone size: .; CDR3 DNA: TGTGCCAGCAGTTACTCCCGAGATAGGGAGCAGTTCTTC; CDR3 protein: CASSYSRDREQFF
V gene: TRBV3-1/TRBV3-2; J gene: TRBJ1-3; D gene: .; clone size: .; CDR3 DNA: TGTGCCAGCAGCCAAGAAACAGGGCCAAACTCTGGAAACACCATATATTTT; CDR3 protein: CASSQETGPNSGNTIYF
V gene: TRBV9; J gene: TRBJ2-4; D gene: .; clone size: .; CDR3 DNA: TGTGCCAGCAGCCCTGGGGGGGCAGCCAAAAACATTCAGTACTTC; CDR3 protein: CASSPGGAAKNIQYF
V gene: TRBV14; J gene: TRBJ1-1; D gene: .; clone size: .; CDR3 DNA: TGTGCCAGCAGCCAGGCGGGGCTAGGTTTCTTAAAGACTGAAGCTTTCTTT; CDR3 protein: CASSQAGLGFLKTEAFF
V gene: TRBV5-4; J gene: TRBJ1-5; D gene: .; clone size: once; CDR3 DNA: TGTGCCAGCAGCTCACAGGGAAGCGGTCAGCCCCAGCATTTT; CDR3 protein: CASSSQGSGQPQHF
V gene: TRBV2; J gene: TRBJ1-1; D gene: .; clone size: .; CDR3 DNA: TGTGCCAGCAGTGCGGGGGGCGCGGGTGAAGCTTTCTTT; CDR3 protein: CASSAGGAGEAFF
V gene: TRBV18; J gene: TRBJ1-1; D gene: .; clone size: .; CDR3 DNA: TGTGCCAGCTCACCAAAGGCGAACACTGAAGCTTTCTTT; CDR3 protein: CASSPKANTEAFF
V gene: TRBV2; J gene: TRBJ1-6; D gene: .; clone size: .; CDR3 DNA: TGTGCCAGCAGTCTCGATTCGTATAATTCACCCCTCCACTTT; CDR3 protein: CASSLDSYNSPLHF
V gene: TRBV9; J gene: TRBJ2-1; D gene: .; clone size: .; CDR3 DNA: TGTGCCAGCAGCGGGACAACAGGGACCTACAATGAGCAGTTCTTC; CDR3 protein: CASSGTTGTYNEQFF
V gene: TRBV18; J gene: TRBJ1-2; D gene: TRBD1; clone size: .; CDR3 DNA: TGTGCCAGCTCACCTCCGGGACAGCCTGTTATCTATGGCTACACCTTC; CDR3 protein: CASSPPGQPVIYGYTF
V gene: TRBV5-1; J gene: TRBJ2-5; D gene: TRBD1; clone size: .; CDR3 DNA: TGCGCCAGCAGCTTGGGAGGGACAGGGGGAGAGACCCAGTACTTC; CDR3 protein: CASSLGGTGGETQYF
V gene: TRBV14; J gene: TRBJ2-6; D gene: .; clone size: .; CDR3 DNA: TGTGCCAGCAGCCAACCCGGGACCTCTGGGGCCAACGTCCTGACTTTC; CDR3 protein: CASSQPGTSGANVLTF
V gene: TRBV12-3/TRBV12-4; J gene: TRBJ2-1; D gene: TRBD2; clone size: .; CDR3 DNA: TGTGCCAGCGCGGGAGTTTACAATGAGCAGTTCTTC; CDR3 protein: CASAGVYNEQFF
V gene: TRBV6-5; J gene: TRBJ1-1; D gene: .; clone size: .; CDR3 DNA: TGTGCCAGCCCCGAGGGAGAAGCTTTCTTT; CDR3 protein: CASPEGEAFF
V gene: TRBV18; J gene: TRBJ1-5; D gene: .; clone size: .; CDR3 DNA: TGTGCCAGCTCACCAGGGGTTCAGCCCCAGCATTTT; CDR3 protein: CASSPGVQPQHF
V gene: TRBV5-6; J gene: TRBJ1-3; D gene: TRBD1; clone size: .; CDR3 DNA: TGTGCCAGCAGCTCCGGGACAGGGGGAAACACCATATATTTT; CDR3 protein: CASSSGTGGNTIYF
V gene: TRBV24-1; J gene: TRBJ2-3; D gene: TRBD1; clone size: .; CDR3 DNA: TGTGCCACCAGTATCGGGACAGGGAAAGTAGATACGCAGTATTTT; CDR3 protein: CATSIGTGKVDTQYF
V gene: TRBV4-3; J gene: TRBJ1-2; D gene: .; clone size: .; CDR3 DNA: TGCGCCAGCAGCCAAGCCGGGGGAGGCTACACCTTC; CDR3 protein: CASSQAGGGYTF
V gene: TRBV7-2; J gene: TRBJ1-2; D gene: TRBD1; clone size: .; CDR3 DNA: TGTGCCAGCAGCCCTCAACAGGGGCTGTTTTACGGCTACACCTTC; CDR3 protein: CASSPQQGLFYGYTF
V gene: TRBV6-5; J gene: TRBJ1-2; D gene: .; clone size: .; CDR3 DNA: TGTGCCAGCAGTTACTCTGTCAGGACCTTCTATGGCTACACCTTC; CDR3 protein: CASSYSVRTFYGYTF
V gene: TRBV19; J gene: TRBJ2-2; D gene: .; clone size: .; CDR3 DNA: TGTGCCAGTACCCCACGGGACCTTGACACCGGGGAGCTGTTTTTT; CDR3 protein: CASTPRDLDTGELFF
V gene: TRBV3-1/TRBV3-2; J gene: TRBJ2-7; D gene: TRBD1; clone size: .; CDR3 DNA: TGTGCCAGCAGCCATGGGACAGACTCCTACGAGCAGTACTTC; CDR3 protein: CASSHGTDSYEQYF
V gene: TRBV7-2; J gene: TRBJ2-3; D gene: .; clone size: .; CDR3 DNA: TGTGCCAGCAGCTTAGGACAGGCCAGCACAGATACGCAGTATTTT; CDR3 protein: CASSLGQASTDTQYF
V gene: TRBV11-2; J gene: TRBJ1-1; D gene: .; clone size: .; CDR3 DNA: TGTGCCAGCAGCTTTCAGGGTAGAAACACTGAAGCTTTCTTT; CDR3 protein: CASSFQGRNTEAFF
V gene: TRBV28; J gene: TRBJ1-4; D gene: .; clone size: .; CDR3 DNA: TGTGCCAGCAGTTTAAGGGGACCTAATGAAAAACTGTTTTTT; CDR3 protein: CASSLRGPNEKLFF
V gene: TRBV6-5; J gene: TRBJ2-1; D gene: .; clone size: .; CDR3 DNA: TGTGCCAGCAGTTACTCGGCGGGGTCCTACAATGAGCAGTTCTTC; CDR3 protein: CASSYSAGSYNEQFF
V gene: TRBV27; J gene: TRBJ1-1; D gene: .; clone size: .; CDR3 DNA: TGTGCCAGCAGGCTCCAGGGTGACATTATGAACACTGAAGCTTTCTTT; CDR3 protein: CASRLQGDIMNTEAFF
V gene: TRBV14; J gene: TRBJ1-4; D gene: .; clone size: .; CDR3 DNA: TGTGCCAGCAGCCCACAGGGAGGGTTTAATGAAAAACTGTTTTTT; CDR3 protein: CASSPQGGFNEKLFF
V gene: TRBV5-4; J gene: TRBJ2-2; D gene: .; clone size: .; CDR3 DNA: TGTGCCAGCAGCCCAGACAGTCCGAACACCGGGGAGCTGTTTTTT; CDR3 protein: CASSPDSPNTGELFF
V gene: TRBV21-1; J gene: TRBJ2-6; D gene: .; clone size: .; CDR3 DNA: TGTGCCAGCAGCAAGTTCCCGGGCCTGGAGCGGGATAAGATACTCTGGGGGGCCAACGTCCTGACTTTC; CDR3 protein: CASSKFPGLERDKILWGANVLTF
V gene: TRBV10-3; J gene: TRBJ1-2; D gene: TRBD1; clone size: .; CDR3 DNA: TGTGCCAGCCAGGACCGGGACAGGGTTTCAAGTAGGGGCTACACCTTC; CDR3 protein: CASQDRDRVSSRGYTF
V gene: TRBV7-9; J gene: TRBJ1-2; D gene: .; clone size: once; CDR3 DNA: TGTGCCAGCAGCTTAGAGGGCGTTAGAGGCTACACCTTC; CDR3 protein: CASSLEGVRGYTF